This is a list of T cell receptor beta chains from one sample in a study of CD4 T cells in relation to SARS-CoV-2 and coronaviruses. The table came from immunoSEQ multiplex PCR; TCRdb's copy has only in-frame clones and leaves some out. In the table there are fewer than 25,000 clones, 80% to 85% of which are singletons. These receptors are not linked to any known antigen. The sequencing sample was made of CD4+ T cells from PBMCs, cultured in vitro. The receptor source for this set is a human donor in good health. CDR3s include the opening cysteine and the closing phenylalanine or tryptophan. The order of the fields is D gene, clone size, J gene, V gene, CDR3 DNA, CDR3 protein. D genes are given only for firm matches. Expanded clones are given a class, and other clones once, few, many or no size at all.

d_gene: -
abundance: -
j_gene: TRBJ1-1
v_gene: TRBV10-3
CDR3nt: TGTGCCATCAGGGGGACATCGAACACTGAAGCTTTCTTT
CDR3aa: CAIRGTSNTEAFF

d_gene: TRBD1
abundance: -
j_gene: TRBJ1-5
v_gene: TRBV5-1
CDR3nt: TGCGCCAGCAGCTTAAATCCGGGACAGGGGGCTGGCAATCAGCCCCAGCATTTT
CDR3aa: CASSLNPGQGAGNQPQHF

d_gene: -
abundance: -
j_gene: TRBJ1-2
v_gene: TRBV29-1
CDR3nt: TGCAGCGTTGGGAGGCCCGAATATAACTATGGCTACACCTTC
CDR3aa: CSVGRPEYNYGYTF

d_gene: -
abundance: -
j_gene: TRBJ2-3
v_gene: TRBV18
CDR3nt: TGTGCCAGCTCACCAAGGACGGATAGCACAGATACGCAGTATTTT
CDR3aa: CASSPRTDSTDTQYF

d_gene: -
abundance: -
j_gene: TRBJ2-7
v_gene: TRBV27
CDR3nt: TGTGCCAGCAGTCCAATCGACAGGCAGAGCTACGAGCAGTACTTC
CDR3aa: CASSPIDRQSYEQYF

d_gene: TRBD2
abundance: -
j_gene: TRBJ2-1
v_gene: TRBV10-1
CDR3nt: TGCGCCAGGGGGGGGACGGATCTTTACAATGAGCAGTTCTTC
CDR3aa: CARGGTDLYNEQFF

d_gene: -
abundance: -
j_gene: TRBJ2-1
v_gene: TRBV7-2
CDR3nt: TGTGCCAGCAGCTCCAAGCGGGCTGCCTACAATGAGCAGTTCTTC
CDR3aa: CASSSKRAAYNEQFF

d_gene: -
abundance: -
j_gene: TRBJ2-2
v_gene: TRBV7-9
CDR3nt: TGTGCCAGCAGCTTAGCACTCGGGCGTACCGGGGAGCTGTTTTTT
CDR3aa: CASSLALGRTGELFF

d_gene: -
abundance: -
j_gene: TRBJ2-7
v_gene: TRBV4-1
CDR3nt: TGCGCCAGCAGCCGAGACAGTGGGGGCGAGCAGTACTTC
CDR3aa: CASSRDSGGEQYF

d_gene: -
abundance: -
j_gene: TRBJ1-3
v_gene: TRBV18
CDR3nt: TGTGCCAGCTCACCGCGTGGAATCGCCGGAAACACCATATATTTT
CDR3aa: CASSPRGIAGNTIYF

d_gene: TRBD2
abundance: -
j_gene: TRBJ2-1
v_gene: TRBV28
CDR3nt: TGTGCCAGCAGTTTAAATCTAGCGGGAGATTTGGGGAATGAGCAGTTCTTC
CDR3aa: CASSLNLAGDLGNEQFF

d_gene: -
abundance: -
j_gene: TRBJ2-3
v_gene: TRBV3-1/TRBV3-2
CDR3nt: TGTGCCAGCGGAGGTACAGATACGCAGTATTTT
CDR3aa: CASGGTDTQYF

d_gene: TRBD1
abundance: -
j_gene: TRBJ2-2
v_gene: TRBV7-2
CDR3nt: TGTGCCAGCAGCCGGGACAGGGCGATCCCCGGGGAGCTGTTTTTT
CDR3aa: CASSRDRAIPGELFF

d_gene: -
abundance: few
j_gene: TRBJ2-5
v_gene: TRBV12-3/TRBV12-4
CDR3nt: TGTGCCAGCCAAATGAGGGAGACCCAGTACTTC
CDR3aa: CASQMRETQYF

d_gene: -
abundance: -
j_gene: TRBJ1-1
v_gene: TRBV7-2
CDR3nt: TGTGCCAGCAGCTTTTACGAGGGAACTGAAGCTTTCTTT
CDR3aa: CASSFYEGTEAFF

d_gene: -
abundance: -
j_gene: TRBJ2-2
v_gene: TRBV11-2
CDR3nt: TGTGCCAGCAGCTTCAACACCGGGGAGCTGTTTTTT
CDR3aa: CASSFNTGELFF

d_gene: TRBD1
abundance: -
j_gene: TRBJ2-7
v_gene: TRBV7-9
CDR3nt: TGTGCCAGCAGCTCATCTTCAGGGGGCCCTGCCGACGAGCAGTACTTC
CDR3aa: CASSSSSGGPADEQYF